This T cell receptor beta chain derives from a study of cytomegalovirus exposure and HLA in healthy donors. Study-wide results and caveats: Investigators reported 150 to 200 TCR beta chains as tied to cytomegalovirus. Reports credit the classifier with highly specific, highly sensitive diagnosis of cytomegalovirus status.

With regard to this clone: Its antigen is undetermined.

Sequencing was performed with immunoSEQ multiplex PCR; in TCRdb, only in-frame clones are kept and a portion is missing. The table lists about 140,000 clones, approximately 84% of them singletons. CDR1 and CDR2 from the germline V gene are SEHNR and FQNEAQ (reference sequence). The CDR3 extends over 18 amino acids. V was clipped by 1 base and J by 0 bases, with 17 bases between them. This chain joins TRBV7-9 and TRBJ2-3; D might be TRBD2 (7 bases). The source material was PBMCs. The clonotype originates from a woman younger than 45 in good health and CMV-seronegative. CDR3 region: CASSLGFGRGPSTDTQYF. Here the CDR3 DNA reads TGTGCCAGCAGCTTAGGATTCGGGCGGGGGCCTAGCACAGATACGCAGTATTTT.